Sequencing of this TCR beta chain was carried out in a study of blood T cell repertoires in COVID-19. The overall study: The United States, Italy and Spain supplied acute and convalescent COVID-19 samples. T cells, B-cell-depleted T cells, or PBMCs provided the cDNA or gDNA that served as material.

V shed 6 bases and J 5 bases; nucleotides not matched to a gene: 4. The CDR3 has 13 amino acids. Per germline, CDR1 LNHNV and CDR2 YYDKDF (reference sequence). The repertoire was sequenced with immunoSEQ multiplex PCR; TCRdb's copy has only in-frame clones and lacks some. The table lists fewer than 250,000 clones, over 80% of them singletons. Input material: peripheral blood. The V and J genes are TRBV15 and TRBJ1-5, with 7 bases that match TRBD1. The TCR originated in a woman between 65 and 79 years old with active or convalescent COVID-19. This CDR3 is CATRWQGDQPQHF. CDR3 DNA sequence: TGTGCCACCAGGTGGCAGGGGGATCAGCCCCAGCATTTT.